This TCR beta chain was recorded in a study of blood T cell repertoires in COVID-19. Study background: PBMCs, B-cell-depleted T cells, or T cells were the source of the cDNA or gDNA that made up the material.

The data were produced by immunoSEQ multiplex PCR, yet TCRdb's version contains in-frame clones alone and is incomplete. This sample has fewer than 110,000 clones; 70% to 90% occur once, and the top ten carry roughly 3.6%. CDR1 is SQVTM, CDR2 ANQGSEA, per germline. This CDR3 is built from 14 residues. The V gene lost 3 bases and the J gene lost 6 bases, with 16 bases spanning the gap. The receptor's source is a woman aged 60-75 years with acute or convalescent COVID-19. This chain connects TRBV29-1 to TRBJ2-3, with D tentatively TRBD1 (5 bases). Sequencing was carried out using peripheral blood. CDR3 region: CSVDGDRPTDTQYF. In nucleotides, the CDR3 is TGCAGCGTTGATGGAGACAGACCCACGGATACGCAGTATTTT.